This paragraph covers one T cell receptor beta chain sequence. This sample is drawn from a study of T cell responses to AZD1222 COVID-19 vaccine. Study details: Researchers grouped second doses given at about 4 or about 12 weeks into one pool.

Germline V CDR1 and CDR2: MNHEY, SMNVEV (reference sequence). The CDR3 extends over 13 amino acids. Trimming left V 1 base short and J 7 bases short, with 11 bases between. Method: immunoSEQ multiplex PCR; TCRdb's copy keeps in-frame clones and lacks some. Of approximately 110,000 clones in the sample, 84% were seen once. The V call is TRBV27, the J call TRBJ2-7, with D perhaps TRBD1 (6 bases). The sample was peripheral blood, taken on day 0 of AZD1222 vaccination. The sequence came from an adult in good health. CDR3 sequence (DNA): TGTGCCAGCAGTTTATGGGGGCTGGGGGAGCAGTACTTC. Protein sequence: CASSLWGLGEQYF.